Following are 3 T cell receptor beta chains from one sample sequenced in a study of blood T cell repertoires in COVID-19. Libraries were prepared by immunoSEQ multiplex PCR; TCRdb keeps only in-frame clonotypes and omits some of them. This repertoire shows some 80,000 clones, 60% to 85% found once; its top ten account for about a tenth. Material: peripheral blood. These receptor sequences come from a human donor in a cohort sampled during active COVID-19.

This rearrangement joins TRBV7-2 to TRBJ1-2; TRBD1 is a possible D gene (6 bases). V was shortened by 6 bases and J by 4 bases, with 9 bases between the two germline ends. CDR1 and CDR2 from the germline V gene are SGHTA and FQGNSA. The CDR3 consists of 12 residues. CDR3 sequence reads: CASRRQAYGYTF. CDR3 nucleotides: TGTGCCAGCAGAAGACAGGCCTATGGCTACACCTTC.

This clone has just one count. V usage is TRBV7-9 and J usage is TRBJ2-5, with 9 bases that match TRBD1. The CDR3 is 14 amino acids. Germline assignment: CDR1 SEHNR and CDR2 FQNEAQ (reference sequence). V gave up 5 bases and J gave up 5 bases; unmatched junction bases: 6. The CDR3, as DNA: TGTGCCAGCAGCCCGAGGACAGGGGAGGAGACCCAGTACTTC. Translating it yields CASSPRTGEETQYF.

The genes are TRBV6-5 and TRBJ2-7; D is possibly TRBD1 (5 bases). Germline assignment: CDR1 MNHEY and CDR2 SVGAGI. The CDR3 is made up of 14 amino acids. V was shortened by 5 bases and J by 5 bases, with 16 bases between the two germline ends. The CDR3, as DNA: TGTGCCAGCAGTAAACAGGCCCTCCAGGACGAGCAGTACTTC. It specifies CASSKQALQDEQYF.